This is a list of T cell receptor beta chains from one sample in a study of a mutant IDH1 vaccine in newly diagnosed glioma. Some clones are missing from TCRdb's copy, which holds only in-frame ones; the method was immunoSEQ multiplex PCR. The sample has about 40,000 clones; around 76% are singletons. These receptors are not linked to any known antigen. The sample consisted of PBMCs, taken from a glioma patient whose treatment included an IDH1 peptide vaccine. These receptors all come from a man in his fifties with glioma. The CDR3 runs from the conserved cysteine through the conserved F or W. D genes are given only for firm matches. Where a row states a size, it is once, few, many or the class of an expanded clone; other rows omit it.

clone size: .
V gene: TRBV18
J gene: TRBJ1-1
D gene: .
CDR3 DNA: TGTGCCAGCTCACCACGGAGGGGAGAAGCTTTCTTT
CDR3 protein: CASSPRRGEAFF

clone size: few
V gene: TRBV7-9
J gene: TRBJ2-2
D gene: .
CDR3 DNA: TGTGCCAGCAGCCTGCGGACAGCCGGGGAGCTGTTTTTT
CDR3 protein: CASSLRTAGELFF

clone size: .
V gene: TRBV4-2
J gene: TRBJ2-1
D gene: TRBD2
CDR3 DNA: TGTGCCAGCAGCCAAGGAAGCGGGGGGGCAGATGAGCAGTTCTTC
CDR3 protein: CASSQGSGGADEQFF

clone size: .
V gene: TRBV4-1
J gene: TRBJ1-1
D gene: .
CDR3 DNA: TGCGCCAGCAGCCTCTCATATGGGACGACTTCTGAAGCTTTCTTT
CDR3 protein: CASSLSYGTTSEAFF

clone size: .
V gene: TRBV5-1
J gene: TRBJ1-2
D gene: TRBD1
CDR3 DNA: TGCGCCAGCAGTCAGACAGGGGGCGGGTTTGGCTACACCTTC
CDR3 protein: CASSQTGGGFGYTF

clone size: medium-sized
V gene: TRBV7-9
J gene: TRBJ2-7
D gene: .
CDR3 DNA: TGTGCCAGCAGCCAGGGGAGCAACGAGCAGTACTTC
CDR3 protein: CASSQGSNEQYF

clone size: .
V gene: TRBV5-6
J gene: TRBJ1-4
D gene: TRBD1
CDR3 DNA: TGTGCCAGCAGCGGCCGACAGGGGTCCCTTGAAAAACTGTTTTTT
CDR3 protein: CASSGRQGSLEKLFF

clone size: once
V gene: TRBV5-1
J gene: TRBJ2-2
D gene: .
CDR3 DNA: TGCGCCAGCAGCTTGTCGCTGCAGGGTCACGGGGAGCTGTTTTTT
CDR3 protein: CASSLSLQGHGELFF

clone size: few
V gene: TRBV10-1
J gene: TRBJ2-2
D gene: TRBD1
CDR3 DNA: TGCGCCAGCATCCGACAGGGGGCCGGGGAGCTGTTTTTT
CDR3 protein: CASIRQGAGELFF

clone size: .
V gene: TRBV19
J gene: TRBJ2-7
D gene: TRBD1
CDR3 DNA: TGTGCCAGTAGTAAAACCGGGACAGACTTCTACGAGCAGTACTTC
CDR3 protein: CASSKTGTDFYEQYF

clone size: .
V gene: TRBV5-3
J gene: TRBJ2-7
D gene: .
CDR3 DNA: TGTGCCAGAAGCTCCCGGGCCACCTACGAGCAGTACTTC
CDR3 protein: CARSSRATYEQYF

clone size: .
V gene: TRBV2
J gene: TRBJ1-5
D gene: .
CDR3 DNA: TGTGCCAGCAGTCCCGAGGAACAGCGGAATCAGCCCCAGCATTTT
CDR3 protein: CASSPEEQRNQPQHF

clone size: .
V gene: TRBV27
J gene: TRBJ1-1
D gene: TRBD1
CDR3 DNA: TGTGCCAGCAGTCCATCGACAGGGGGCGGAAACACTGAAGCTTTCTTT
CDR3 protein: CASSPSTGGGNTEAFF

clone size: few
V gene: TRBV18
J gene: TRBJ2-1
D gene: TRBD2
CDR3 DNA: TGTGCCAGCTCCTCGGGGGGTTCGAATGAGCAGTTCTTC
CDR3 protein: CASSSGGSNEQFF

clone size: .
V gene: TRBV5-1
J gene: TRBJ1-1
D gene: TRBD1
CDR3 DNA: TGCGCCAGCAGCACGGGGACAGGGGAGAACACTGAAGCTTTCTTT
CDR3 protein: CASSTGTGENTEAFF

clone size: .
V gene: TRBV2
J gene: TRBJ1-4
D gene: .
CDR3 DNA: TGTGCCAGCAGTGTTAGGGGGTACAATGAAAAACTGTTTTTT
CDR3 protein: CASSVRGYNEKLFF

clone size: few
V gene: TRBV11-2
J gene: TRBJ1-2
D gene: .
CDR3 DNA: TGTGCCAGCAGCTTAGACCAGGGTTCCTATGGCTACACCTTC
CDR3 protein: CASSLDQGSYGYTF

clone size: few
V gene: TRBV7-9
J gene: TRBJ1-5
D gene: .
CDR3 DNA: TGTGCCAGCAGCTTGGGAACAGGCAATCAGCCCCAGCATTTT
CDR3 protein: CASSLGTGNQPQHF

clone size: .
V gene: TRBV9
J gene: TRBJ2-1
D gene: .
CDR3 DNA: TGTGCCAGCACCCTCCCCCCTGCGAGCTCCTACAATGAGCAGTTCTTC
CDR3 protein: CASTLPPASSYNEQFF

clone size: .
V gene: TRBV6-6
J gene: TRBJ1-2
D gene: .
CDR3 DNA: TGTGCCAGCAGTCCCGGCAAAGGGCTCTATGGCTACACCTTC
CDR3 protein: CASSPGKGLYGYTF

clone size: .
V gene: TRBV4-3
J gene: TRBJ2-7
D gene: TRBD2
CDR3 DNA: TGCGCCAGCAGCCAAGGGTCCGGGACTAGCTCTTACGAGCAGTACTTC
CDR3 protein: CASSQGSGTSSYEQYF

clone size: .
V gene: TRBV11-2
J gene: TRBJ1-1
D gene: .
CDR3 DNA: TGTGCCAGCAGCTTAGGACAGCGGAACACTGAAGCTTTCTTT
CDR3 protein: CASSLGQRNTEAFF

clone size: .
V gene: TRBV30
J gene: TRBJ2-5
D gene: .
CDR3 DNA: TGTGCCTGGAGTGTAGGGGGGTACCAAGAGACCCAGTACTTC
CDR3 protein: CAWSVGGYQETQYF

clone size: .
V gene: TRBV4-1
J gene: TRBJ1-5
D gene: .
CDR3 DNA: TGCGCCAGCAGCCAATTGGATCTCCTCCCTAGCAATCAGCCCCAGCATTTT
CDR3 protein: CASSQLDLLPSNQPQHF

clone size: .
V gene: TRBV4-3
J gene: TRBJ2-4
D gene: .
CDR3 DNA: TGCGCCAGCAGCCAAGATGGGGGCGGGGGAGCCAAAAACATTCAGTACTTC
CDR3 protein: CASSQDGGGGAKNIQYF

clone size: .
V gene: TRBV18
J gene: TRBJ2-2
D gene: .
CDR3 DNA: TGTGCCAGCTCACTCACCGGGGAGCTGTTTTTT
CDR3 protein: CASSLTGELFF

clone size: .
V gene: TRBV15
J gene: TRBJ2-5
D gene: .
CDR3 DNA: TGTGCCACCAGCAGAGATCTTACAGGCACCATGGTTTACCAAGAGACCCAGTACTTC
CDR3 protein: CATSRDLTGTMVYQETQYF

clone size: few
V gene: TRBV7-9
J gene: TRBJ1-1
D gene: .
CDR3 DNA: TGTGCCAGCAGCTGGTATAACACTGAAGCTTTCTTT
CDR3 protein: CASSWYNTEAFF

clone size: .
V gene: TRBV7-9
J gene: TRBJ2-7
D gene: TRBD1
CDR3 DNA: TGTGCCAGTTCCGGACAGGGGGCCTCCGAGCAGTACTTC
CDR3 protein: CASSGQGASEQYF

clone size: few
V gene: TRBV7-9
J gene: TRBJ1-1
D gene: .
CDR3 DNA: TGTGCCAGCAGCCCGGGACTGATCAACACTGAAGCTTTCTTT
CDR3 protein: CASSPGLINTEAFF

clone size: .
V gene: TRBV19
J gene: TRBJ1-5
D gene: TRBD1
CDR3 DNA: TGTGCCAGCAGCGACAGGGCCCAGCCCCAGCATTTT
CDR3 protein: CASSDRAQPQHF

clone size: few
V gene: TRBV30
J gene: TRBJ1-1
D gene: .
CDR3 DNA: TGTGCCTGGAGTGCCCATGGCCTTAGCCCTGAAGCTTTCTTT
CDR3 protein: CAWSAHGLSPEAFF

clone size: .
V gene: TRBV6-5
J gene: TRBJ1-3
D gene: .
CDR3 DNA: TGTGCCAGCACCACTCTACAGGGTTCAGGAAACACCATATATTTT
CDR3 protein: CASTTLQGSGNTIYF

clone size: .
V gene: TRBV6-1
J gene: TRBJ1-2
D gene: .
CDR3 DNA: TGTGCCAGCAGAGTGACCGCCCGCTTGAACTTC
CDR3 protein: CASRVTARLNF

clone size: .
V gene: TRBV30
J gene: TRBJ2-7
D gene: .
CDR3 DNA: TGTGCCTGGAGCCCAACTAGCTACGAGCAGTACTTC
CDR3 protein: CAWSPTSYEQYF

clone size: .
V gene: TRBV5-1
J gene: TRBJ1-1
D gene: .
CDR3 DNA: TGCGCCAGCAGTCGCGGTGAACAACGAACTGAAGCTTTCTTT
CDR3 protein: CASSRGEQRTEAFF

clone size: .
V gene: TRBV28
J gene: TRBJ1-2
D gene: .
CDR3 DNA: TGTGCCAGCAGCCAAAGGGCGGGATATGGCTACACCTTC
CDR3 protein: CASSQRAGYGYTF

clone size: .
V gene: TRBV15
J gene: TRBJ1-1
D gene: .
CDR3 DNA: TGTGCCACCAGCAGAGACGGAGGGGTAACGGGGACTGAAGCTTTCTTT
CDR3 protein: CATSRDGGVTGTEAFF

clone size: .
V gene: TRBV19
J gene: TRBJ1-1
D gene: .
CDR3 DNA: TGTGCCACCACAGAGGACACTGAAGCTTTCTTT
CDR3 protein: CATTEDTEAFF

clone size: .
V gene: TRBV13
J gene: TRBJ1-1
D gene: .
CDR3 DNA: TGTGCCAGCAGCTTGACAGGACGAGGTGAAGCTTTCTTT
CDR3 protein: CASSLTGRGEAFF

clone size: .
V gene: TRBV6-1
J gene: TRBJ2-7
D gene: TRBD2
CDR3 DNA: TGTGCCAGCAATCCGGGACTAGCTTCCTACGAGCAGTACTTC
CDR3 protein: CASNPGLASYEQYF

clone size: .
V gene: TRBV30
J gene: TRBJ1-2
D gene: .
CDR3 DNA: TGTGCCTGGAGTGTAGGGGGGGGCTACACCTTC
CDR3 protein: CAWSVGGGYTF

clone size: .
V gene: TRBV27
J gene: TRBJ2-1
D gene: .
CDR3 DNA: TGTGCCAGCACCAGCCCTCCCAACAATGAGCAGTTCTTC
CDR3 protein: CASTSPPNNEQFF

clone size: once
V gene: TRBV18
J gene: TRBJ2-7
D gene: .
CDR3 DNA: TGTGCCAGCTCACCACCGGCAGGGACCTACGAGCAGTACTTC
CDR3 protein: CASSPPAGTYEQYF

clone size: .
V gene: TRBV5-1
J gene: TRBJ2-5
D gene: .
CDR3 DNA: TGCGCCAGCAGAGGGTTAGCTGCTAGCGAAGAGACCCAGTACTTC
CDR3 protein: CASRGLAASEETQYF

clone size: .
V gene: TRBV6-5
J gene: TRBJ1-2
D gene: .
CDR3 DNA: TGTGCCAGCAGTCCCGGCAGATACTATGGCTACACCTTC
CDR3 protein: CASSPGRYYGYTF

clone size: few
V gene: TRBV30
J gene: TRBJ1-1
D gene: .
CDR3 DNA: TGTGCCTGGAGCCTCCGGGGGGTTGGAATGAACACTGAAGCTTTCTTT
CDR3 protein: CAWSLRGVGMNTEAFF

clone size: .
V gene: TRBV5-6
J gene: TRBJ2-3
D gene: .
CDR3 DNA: TGTGCCAGCAGCTTGCCAGGGATGGGCACAGATACGCAGTATTTT
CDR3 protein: CASSLPGMGTDTQYF

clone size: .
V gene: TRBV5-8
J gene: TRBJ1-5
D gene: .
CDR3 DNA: TGTGCCAGCAGCTTGAGTCCCCAGGGGCCCCAGCATTTT
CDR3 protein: CASSLSPQGPQHF

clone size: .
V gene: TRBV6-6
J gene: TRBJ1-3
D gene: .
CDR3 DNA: TGTGCCAGCAGTAGACCTACCTCTGGAAACACCATATATTTT
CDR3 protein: CASSRPTSGNTIYF

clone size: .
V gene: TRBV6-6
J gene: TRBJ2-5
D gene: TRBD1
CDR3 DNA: TGTGCCAGCAGCTCCGGACAGGGCTGGGACTGGGTGACCCAGTACTTC
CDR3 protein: CASSSGQGWDWVTQYF

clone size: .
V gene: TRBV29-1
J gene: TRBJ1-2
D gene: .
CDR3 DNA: TGCAGCGTTGGGGGGATGGGAGGCTACACCTTC
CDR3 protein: CSVGGMGGYTF

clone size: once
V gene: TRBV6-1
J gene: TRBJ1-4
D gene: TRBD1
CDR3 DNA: TGTGCCAGTGGGGAGGGGGCGGACGGTGGGGGAAAACTGTTTTTT
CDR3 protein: CASGEGADGGGKLFF

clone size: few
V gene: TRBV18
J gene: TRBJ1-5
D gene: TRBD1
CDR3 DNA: TGTGCCAGCCGACAGGGCGGACAGCCCCAGCATTTT
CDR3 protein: CASRQGGQPQHF

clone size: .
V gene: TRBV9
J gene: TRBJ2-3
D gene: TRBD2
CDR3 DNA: TGTGCCAGCAGCGTAGGGGGGGGTTCGGGCACAGATACGCAGTATTTT
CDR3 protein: CASSVGGGSGTDTQYF

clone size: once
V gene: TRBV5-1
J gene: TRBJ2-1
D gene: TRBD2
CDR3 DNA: TGCGCCAGCAGCCTTAGAGCGGGGGCGAGTGATGAGCAGTTCTTC
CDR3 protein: CASSLRAGASDEQFF